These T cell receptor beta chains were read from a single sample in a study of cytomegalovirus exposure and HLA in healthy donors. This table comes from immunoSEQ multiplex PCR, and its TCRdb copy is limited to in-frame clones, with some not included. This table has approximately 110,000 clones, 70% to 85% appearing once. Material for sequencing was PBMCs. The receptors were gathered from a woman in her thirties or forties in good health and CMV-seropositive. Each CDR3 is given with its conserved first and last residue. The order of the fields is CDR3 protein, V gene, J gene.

CASRLATRGTLNTGELFF	TRBV12-2	TRBJ2-2
CASRGGGRHNEQFF	TRBV6-5	TRBJ2-1
CAISPSTGNTEAFF	TRBV10-3	TRBJ1-1
CASSVGTSYEQYF	TRBV7-2	TRBJ2-7
CASWRRGASEAFF	TRBV27	TRBJ1-1
CASSETTGALNGYTF	TRBV5-1	TRBJ1-2
CASSIGGTGASYGYTF	TRBV19	TRBJ1-2
CSARRETQYF	TRBV20-1	TRBJ2-5
CAGGVGGKTQYF	TRBV7-9	TRBJ2-5
CASSSRDRVYEQYF	TRBV2	TRBJ2-7
CAWSLQEGTGRGNTIYF	TRBV30	TRBJ1-3
CASTPGTSGNTIYF	TRBV6-6	TRBJ1-3
CASSQRKQGQTEAFF	TRBV4-2	TRBJ1-1
CASSEMKLASAEQFF	TRBV2	TRBJ2-1
CAWSVGESSYNEQFF	TRBV30	TRBJ2-1
CASSSGNEQYF	TRBV27	TRBJ2-7
CASSSPGSGSYEQYF	TRBV11-1	TRBJ2-7
CASSLGQPTDTQYF	TRBV5-6	TRBJ2-3
CASSYGALYGYTF	TRBV6-5	TRBJ1-2
CASSDPSRTSGRWEQYF	TRBV2	TRBJ2-7
CASSLDRGYEQFF	TRBV7-8	TRBJ2-1
CASSLPDRGLAEAFF	TRBV5-5	TRBJ1-1
CASSPDGLASDYEQYF	TRBV4-2	TRBJ2-7
CASSSSGGRGDEQFF	TRBV7-2	TRBJ2-1
CASSSGTWIEDTEAFF	TRBV11-2	TRBJ1-1
CASSYHDPGDYEQYF	TRBV6-5	TRBJ2-7
CARGVNEQFF	TRBV13	TRBJ2-1
CASSWGRNTEAFF	TRBV5-6	TRBJ1-1
CASSRDYNEKLFF	TRBV19	TRBJ1-4
CASSVAGGHNEQFF	TRBV6-1	TRBJ2-1
CASSPGGEITGELFF	TRBV7-6	TRBJ2-2
CASSPGTSGGYQETQYF	TRBV7-2	TRBJ2-5
CASSGQTKDTQYF	TRBV2	TRBJ2-3
CASSAYTSGSDEQFF	TRBV9	TRBJ2-1
CASSFQGTNEKLFF	TRBV2	TRBJ1-4
CASSLSPDSQNSPLHF	TRBV5-5	TRBJ1-6
CASSSDSYEQYF	TRBV19	TRBJ2-7
CSVGAGGDGTQYF	TRBV29-1	TRBJ2-5
CASSLGREGNTIYF	TRBV2	TRBJ1-3
CASRQGKAEKLFF	TRBV2	TRBJ1-4
CASSKVAGTGIAGGPYEQYF	TRBV21-1	NA
CASSLFGGGQASEQYF	TRBV5-1	TRBJ2-7
CASSIQGLAGEHNEQFF	TRBV7-9	TRBJ2-1
CASSFQGASINSPLHF	TRBV2	TRBJ1-6
CASSLAPSSYNSPLHF	TRBV7-2	TRBJ1-6
CSTPGRGGDEQFF	TRBV29-1	TRBJ2-1
CASRKQATNSGNTIYF	TRBV6-6	TRBJ1-3
CASSQDTSGNTDTQYF	TRBV4-3	TRBJ2-3
CASSVGSGGAGTQYF	TRBV9	TRBJ2-5
CASSPSPPNQPQHF	TRBV18	TRBJ1-5
CASSQSPSGTEAFF	TRBV4-1	TRBJ1-1
CASSRDGGANEQFF	TRBV7-3	TRBJ2-1